This T cell receptor beta chain was sequenced during a study of early T cells in non-severe SARS-CoV-2 infection. Study summary: The study sequenced bulk RNA from unsorted whole blood, with chains unpaired. Findings of the study overall: Anti-spike CD8 responses were favored by VDJdb matching, which missed private and CD4 specificities.

This clonotype was recorded many times. Its cognate antigen is unknown. Germline V CDR1 and CDR2: DFQATT, SNEGSKA (reference sequence). This CDR3 is built from 14 residues. J was trimmed by 12 bases and V by 5 bases; bases with no gene match: 11. Individual cDNA molecules were tagged with unique molecular identifiers. TCRdb called the 5' RACE reads again in MiXCR, with one record for every CDR3 protein. This sample has about 60,000 distinct CDR3 sequences, with approximately 9.1% found just once. Sequencing was carried out using whole blood. The J gene is TRBJ2-1, the V gene TRBV20-1, with 12 positions matching TRBD2. The TCR originated in an adult who was a healthcare worker with PCR-confirmed SARS-CoV-2 infection or an uninfected control (not recorded which). CDR3 in DNA: TGCAGTGCTCGACCGGGACTAGCGGGTTTGGGGCAGTTCTTC. Its protein product is CSARPGLAGLGQFF.